Reported below is one T cell receptor beta chain. As yet, its antigen is unknown. TCRdb re-analysed the 5' RACE reads in MiXCR, keeping a single row per CDR3 protein. The sample consists of hundreds of thousands of distinct CDR3 sequences, approximately 13% of them appearing once. Germline loops: CDR1 SGHRS, CDR2 YFSETQ. V gave up 4 bases and J gave up 3 bases, with 14 bases separating them. The CDR3 length is 15 residues. The data were obtained in a study of T-cell memory formation after mild COVID-19. Looking at the study overall: Clustering of TCRs was largely donor specific.

General observations from the study: In second-wave clones peaking day 37, SARS-CoV-2 specificity remained unconfirmed.

The receptor comes from a man between 18 and 35 years old who had mild COVID-19 (a few samples of this study predate the infection). Cell type and time point are not known. The J gene is TRBJ1-5, the V gene TRBV5-1; TRBD1 is a possible D gene (5 bases). Material: PBMCs or a T cell subset sorted from them (not recorded which). CDR3 protein: CASSPVAGLNQPQHF. The CDR3, as DNA: TGCGCCAGCAGCCCCGTGGCGGGGCTCAATCAGCCCCAGCATTTT.